These 11 T cell receptor beta chains came from one sample sequenced in a study of Ad26.COV2.S vaccination and SARS-CoV-2 variants. Noted treatment: approximately 18 received Ad26.COV2.S at low or high dose, single or two shots; 5 received placebo; per-sample allocation not given. Day 63 after the first injection of vaccine or placebo was the sampling time. Only in-frame clones appear in the TCRdb table, and some are missing; sequencing was by immunoSEQ multiplex PCR. This sample has 350,000 to 500,000 clones, with 90% found just once. The sample was peripheral blood, taken in a trial of Ad26.COV2.S vaccine versus placebo. These receptors originate from a person aged 18-65 years who received the Ad26.COV2.S COVID-19 vaccine or a placebo.

This sequence joins TRBV19 and TRBJ2-1, with D possibly being TRBD2 (6 bases). Germline assignment: CDR1 LNHDA and CDR2 SQIVND (reference sequence). The CDR3 sequence is 14 residues long. V was shortened by 5 bases and J by 7 bases, with 15 bases between the two germline ends. The CDR3 DNA is TGTGCCAGTAGTTTCCGGGAGAATCGTAATGAGCAGTTCTTC. Encoded protein: CASSFRENRNEQFF.

The chain's CDR3 is CASSPSPGTGSYEQYF. The CDR3 region has the DNA TGTGCCAGCAGCCCCAGTCCCGGGACAGGTTCCTACGAGCAGTACTTC. The chain is built from TRBV5-5 and TRBJ2-7, with 8 bases that match TRBD1. This CDR3 contains 16 residues. The junction had 10 bases not matched to a gene; V was cut back by 4 bases and J by 1 base. Germline assignment: CDR1 SGHKS and CDR2 YYEKEE (reference sequence).

This clone was picked up a small number of times. The rearrangement uses TRBV11-2 and TRBJ1-6; unclear D gene. The CDR3 spans 17 residues. CDR1 and CDR2 from the germline V gene are SGHAT and FQNNGV. Trimming cost V 0 bases and J 0 bases, with 9 bases left between them. The CDR3, as DNA: TGTGCCAGCAGCTTAGATCTTCGGAGCTCCTATAATTCACCCCTCCACTTT. The encoded protein is CASSLDLRSSYNSPLHF.

CDR3 sequence (DNA): TGTGCCAGCAGCTTGAGAAGGGGCTCCTACGAGCAGTACTTC. This encodes CASSLRRGSYEQYF. The rearrangement joins TRBV7-2 to TRBJ2-7; D may be TRBD1 (5 bases). Germline V gene sequence: CDR1 SGHTA, CDR2 FQGNSA. The CDR3 contains 14 residues. The V and J ends lost 3 bases and 0 bases respectively, with 9 bases between them.

The V and J genes are TRBV7-9 and TRBJ2-1; D perhaps matches TRBD1 (6 bases). V was trimmed by 7 bases and J by 5 bases, leaving 12 bases between them. This CDR3 is 13 amino acids long. Germline CDR1 is SEHNR and CDR2 is FQNEAQ (reference sequence). Here the CDR3 reads CASKGTRNNEQFF. As DNA, the CDR3 is TGTGCCAGCAAAGGGACAAGGAACAATGAGCAGTTCTTC.

The rearrangement uses TRBV28 and TRBJ1-6; D unclear. V was trimmed by 3 bases and J by 6 bases, leaving 12 bases between them. The V gene's germline CDR1 is MDHEN and CDR2 SYDVKM. The CDR3 totals 15 residues. CDR3 bases: TGTGCCAGCAGTTTGGGCGGTAATGTTAATTCACCCCTCCACTTT. It specifies CASSLGGNVNSPLHF.

This chain uses TRBV5-4 with TRBJ2-5, with D hard to call. Germline V lookup: CDR1 SGHNT, CDR2 YYREEE (reference sequence). Trimming stripped 3 bases from V and 0 bases from J, with 6 bases between. The CDR3 loop spans 13 amino acids. This chain's CDR3 is CASSSPNQETQYF. As DNA, the CDR3 is TGTGCCAGCAGCTCACCAAACCAAGAGACCCAGTACTTC.

This clone showed up just once. The chain has TRBV6-2 or TRBV6-3 and TRBJ1-6; TRBD1 agrees at 9 bases. From germline, CDR1 is MNHEY and CDR2 SVGEGT. The V segment lost 4 bases and the J segment 9 bases; nucleotides outside the gene matches: 7. This CDR3 contains 15 residues. The CDR3 region has the DNA TGTGCCAGCAGTTTACGGAACAGGGGGCTTTCACCCCTCCACTTT. Its translation: CASSLRNRGLSPLHF.

The chain combines TRBV6-2 or TRBV6-3 with TRBJ1-1; D is possibly TRBD1 (6 bases). Per germline, CDR1 MNHEY and CDR2 SVGEGT. With 5 bases removed from V and 2 bases from J, the gap between germline ends came to 12 bases. This CDR3 has 14 residues. The CDR3 loop reads CASSPRGSNTEAFF. Here the CDR3 DNA reads TGTGCCAGCAGTCCCAGGGGATCAAACACTGAAGCTTTCTTT.

V gene TRBV15 combines with J gene TRBJ2-1; TRBD2 aligns across 7 bases. Germline assignment: CDR1 LNHNV and CDR2 YYDKDF (reference sequence). The J segment lost 15 bases and the V segment lost 0 bases, leaving 8 bases of the junction unmatched. This CDR3 comprises 13 residues. The CDR3 region has the DNA TGTGCCACCAGCAGAGATAGCGCGGGACTAACGTTCTTC. It specifies CATSRDSAGLTFF.

J is TRBJ2-6 and V is TRBV10-3; 13 bases agree with TRBD2. Germline CDR1 is ENHRY and CDR2 is SYGVKD. The ends lost 11 bases at V and 4 bases at J; junction bases unmatched: 5. The CDR3 sequence is 15 residues long. The CDR3 loop reads CARTSGGFGANVLTF. The CDR3 nucleotides read TGTGCCCGGACTAGCGGGGGCTTCGGGGCCAACGTCCTGACTTTC.